The 8 T cell receptor beta chains below were found in one sample sequenced in a study of cytomegalovirus exposure and HLA in healthy donors. Assay used: immunoSEQ multiplex PCR; TCRdb lists only in-frame clones, some missing. The sample consists of about 120,000 clones, 88% of them appearing once. Material: PBMCs. The receptors shown here come from a young woman in good health and CMV-seropositive.

The genes are TRBV25-1 and TRBJ1-5; 7 bases map to TRBD1. CDR1 is MGHDK, CDR2 SYGVNS, per germline. CDR3 length equals 15 residues. V dropped 4 bases and J dropped 3; count of bases not matched to a gene: 6. The CDR3 sequence is CASSGDRRINQPQHF. As DNA, the CDR3 is TGTGCCAGCAGTGGGGACAGAAGAATCAATCAGCCCCAGCATTTT. The variable domain in full, with the rest retrieved from reference TRBV25-1 and TRBJ1-5, is EADIYQTPRYLVIGTGKKITLECSQTMGHDKMYWYQQDPGMELHLIHYSYGVNSTEKGDLSSESTVSRIRTEHFPLTLESARPSHTSQYLCASSGDRRINQPQHFGDGTRLSIL.

The gene calls are TRBV7-2 and TRBJ1-2; a possible D gene is TRBD1 (6 bases). V was cut by 2 bases and J by 0 bases, with 10 bases left in between. CDR1 is SGHTA, CDR2 FQGNSA, per germline. CDR3 length equals 15 residues. The CDR3 DNA sequence: TGTGCCAGCAGCTTACAGGGGTCGTCTAACTATGGCTACACCTTC. Translated: CASSLQGSSNYGYTF. Supplemented by reference TRBV7-2 and TRBJ1-2, the full variable domain reads GAGVSQSPSNKVTEKGKDVELRCDPISGHTALYWYRQSLGQGLEFLIYFQGNSAPDKSGLPSDRFSAERTGGSVSTLTIQRTQQEDSAVYLCASSLQGSSNYGYTFGSGTRLTVV.

The CDR3 sequence is CASSFAGGTEAFF. The CDR3 DNA reads as TGTGCCAGCAGCTTTGCAGGGGGCACTGAAGCTTTCTTT. V is TRBV11-2 and J is TRBJ1-1; 7 positions agree with TRBD1. V shed 3 bases and J 4 bases; nucleotides not matched to a gene: 2. The germline V gene has CDR1 SGHAT and CDR2 FQNNGV. The CDR3 loop spans 13 amino acids.

The chain carries TRBV18 and TRBJ1-3, with a possible D match to TRBD1 (5 bases). CDR3 length: 17 residues. V lost 3 bases and J 0 bases, leaving 15 bases between the germline ends. Germline CDR1 reads KGHSH; CDR2 reads LQKENI. The chain's CDR3 is CASSPAAVRGSGNTIYF. The CDR3 DNA reads TGTGCCAGCTCACCGGCGGCGGTTAGGGGCTCTGGAAACACCATATATTTT. The whole variable domain, filled in from reference TRBV18 and TRBJ1-3, reads NAGVMQNPRHLVRRRGQEARLRCSPMKGHSHVYWYRQLPEEGLKFMVYLQKENIIDESGMPKERFSAEFPKEGPSILRIQQVVRGDSAAYFCASSPAAVRGSGNTIYFGEGSWLTVV.

This chain links TRBV11-2 with TRBJ1-4; D perhaps matches TRBD1 (6 bases). V was clipped by 3 bases and J by 4 bases, with 15 bases between them. CDR1 is SGHAT, CDR2 FQNNGV, per germline. This CDR3 is 16 amino acids long. The CDR3, as DNA: TGTGCCAGCAGCTTGGCGCGGACAGCCGGTAATGAAAAACTGTTTTTT. This gives the protein CASSLARTAGNEKLFF.

V gene TRBV5-1 combines with J gene TRBJ1-5; 7 nucleotides line up with TRBD1. V gave up 0 bases and J gave up 0 bases; unmatched junction bases: 3. The CDR3 loop spans 16 amino acids. CDR1 SGHRS and CDR2 YFSETQ come from the germline V gene. The CDR3 nucleotides read TGCGCCAGCAGCTTGGGCGCAGGGGGTAGCAATCAGCCCCAGCATTTT. This encodes CASSLGAGGSNQPQHF.

This chain connects TRBV7-9 to TRBJ2-1, with 12 bases fitting TRBD2. With 5 bases clipped from V and 8 bases from J, the junction kept 13 bases outside the gene matches. The germline V gene encodes CDR1 SEHNR and CDR2 FQNEAQ (reference sequence). The CDR3 totals 17 residues. This CDR3 is CASSPGQGRTSGDEQFF. For the CDR3, the DNA is TGTGCCAGCAGCCCCGGACAGGGACGGACTAGCGGGGATGAGCAGTTCTTC.

The chain is built from TRBV2 and TRBJ2-7, with a tentative D call TRBD2 (5 bases). Germline CDR1 SNHLY, CDR2 FYNNEI. CDR3 length equals 13 residues. V lost 6 bases and J lost 5, with 14 bases in between. The DNA for the CDR3 is TGTGCCAGCAGCGACTATGAGGGAGACGAGCAGTACTTC. Amino acids: CASSDYEGDEQYF.